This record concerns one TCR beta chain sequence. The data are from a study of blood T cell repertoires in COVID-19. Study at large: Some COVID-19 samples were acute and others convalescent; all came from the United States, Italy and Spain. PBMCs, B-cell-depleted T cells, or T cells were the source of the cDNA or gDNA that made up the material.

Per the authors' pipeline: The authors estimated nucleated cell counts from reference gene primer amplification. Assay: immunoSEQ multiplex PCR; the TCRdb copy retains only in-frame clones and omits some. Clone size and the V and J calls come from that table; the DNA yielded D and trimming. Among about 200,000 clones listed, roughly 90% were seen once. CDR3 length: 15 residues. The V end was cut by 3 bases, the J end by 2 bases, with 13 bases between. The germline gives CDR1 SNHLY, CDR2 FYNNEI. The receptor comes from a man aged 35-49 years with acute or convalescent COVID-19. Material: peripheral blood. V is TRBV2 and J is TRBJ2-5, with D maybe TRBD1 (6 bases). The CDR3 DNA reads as TGTGCCAGCAGTGACAGGGGATTGGGACAAGAGACCCAGTACTTC. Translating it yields CASSDRGLGQETQYF.